This is a list of T cell receptor beta chains from one sample in a study of T-cell memory formation after mild COVID-19. TCRdb analysed the 5' RACE reads with MiXCR anew, one entry per CDR3 protein. The sample includes around 210,000 distinct CDR3 sequences, 9.5% of them seen just once. Sequenced sample: PBMCs or a T cell subset sorted from them (not recorded which). The receptors originated from a man between 18 and 29 years old who had mild COVID-19 (a few samples of this study predate the infection). Cell type and time point are not known. Both conserved end residues are part of each CDR3. The D gene is left open where the match is weak. A row's size may be missing; if present it is once, few, many or a size class.

d_gene | j_gene | abundance | v_gene | CDR3nt | CDR3aa
NA | TRBJ2-3 | few | TRBV7-2 | TGTGCCAGCAGCCTCCGGGGGTATAAGGATACGCAGTATTTT | CASSLRGYKDTQYF
NA | TRBJ1-5 | few | TRBV3-1 | TGTGCCAGCAGCCAAGAAGGTTACTTATCCCGTTTTCAGCCCCAGCATTTT | CASSQEGYLSRFQPQHF
NA | TRBJ1-5 | many | TRBV2 | TGTGCCAGCAGTGACCCTAGGAATCAGCCCCAGCATTTT | CASSDPRNQPQHF
NA | TRBJ2-5 | many | TRBV5-1 | TGCGCCAGCAAATCCCAGGCTAGCAGCCAAGAGACCCAGTACTTC | CASKSQASSQETQYF
TRBD2 | TRBJ2-3 | NA | TRBV18 | TGTGCCAGCTCACCACCGTCTAGCGGGCGCACAGATACGCAGTATTTT | CASSPPSSGRTDTQYF
NA | TRBJ2-5 | NA | TRBV20-1 | TGCAGTGCTAGGCAGTTGCAGGGTGGAGAGACCCAGTACTTC | CSARQLQGGETQYF
TRBD1 | TRBJ2-6 | NA | TRBV28 | TGTGCCAGCACCCAACAGGGGGCATCTGGGGCCAACGTCCTGACTTTC | CASTQQGASGANVLTF
NA | TRBJ2-7 | NA | TRBV7-9 | TGTGCCAGCAGCCTCGGGGCAAGCTCCTACGAGCAGTACTTC | CASSLGASSYEQYF
NA | TRBJ2-3 | NA | TRBV12-5 | TGTGCTAGTGGTTTGGGACAGGTCACAGATACGCAGTATTTT | CASGLGQVTDTQYF
TRBD1 | TRBJ1-2 | NA | TRBV29-1 | TGCAGCGTTGATGTAGACAGGGACTATGGCTACACCTTC | CSVDVDRDYGYTF
NA | TRBJ1-1 | once | TRBV30 | TGTGCCTGGACTCCCGGGGCGCTGGGCACTGAAGCTTTCTTT | CAWTPGALGTEAFF
NA | TRBJ2-2 | many | TRBV5-1 | TGCGCCACCAAGCCGACTTCGAACACCGGGGAGCTGTTTTTT | CATKPTSNTGELFF
NA | TRBJ1-2 | NA | TRBV7-9 | TGTGCCAGCAGCTTAGAACCCTATGGCTACACCTTC | CASSLEPYGYTF
TRBD1 | TRBJ1-2 | few | TRBV4-1 | TGCGCCAGCAGCCTCCTGCAGGGGGCGATAACCCATGGCTACACCTTC | CASSLLQGAITHGYTF
NA | TRBJ2-7 | NA | TRBV5-1 | TGCGCCAGCACATTTGGCGGCGGGGTAAACCAGGGCGAGCAGTACTTC | CASTFGGGVNQGEQYF
NA | TRBJ1-5 | NA | TRBV20-1 | TGCAGTGCTAGAGATCGTCATTATAGCAATCAGCCCCAGCATTTT | CSARDRHYSNQPQHF
TRBD1 | TRBJ2-2 | few | TRBV7-9 | TGTGCCAGCACCCCCCAGGGGGAAGCCGGGGAGCTGTTTTTT | CASTPQGEAGELFF
NA | TRBJ1-1 | few | TRBV7-9 | TGTGCCAGCAGCATTAGGTGGGCGGTCACTGAAGCTTTCTTT | CASSIRWAVTEAFF
NA | TRBJ2-7 | few | TRBV3-1 | TGTGCCAGCAGCCAGGGCCCGAGCTCCTACGAGCAGTACTTC | CASSQGPSSYEQYF
TRBD1 | TRBJ1-5 | many | TRBV7-9 | TGTGCCAGCAGCTCCCAGGGGGCAAATCAGCCCCAGCATTTT | CASSSQGANQPQHF
NA | TRBJ2-3 | many | TRBV5-1 | TGCGCCAGCAGCCCAGGCGGGGTCTTCACAGATACGCAGTATTTT | CASSPGGVFTDTQYF
NA | TRBJ2-2 | NA | TRBV4-1 | TGCGCCAGCAGCCAAGATCGGTCTAGCCCCGGGGAGCTGTTTTTT | CASSQDRSSPGELFF
TRBD2 | TRBJ2-1 | NA | TRBV5-1 | TGCGCCAGCAGCGCGGCGGGGGGGGACAATGAGCAGTTCTTC | CASSAAGGDNEQFF
NA | TRBJ2-5 | many | TRBV14 | TGTGCCAGCAGCCAACGTCCGAGGGAAGAGACCCAGTACTTC | CASSQRPREETQYF
NA | TRBJ2-2 | many | TRBV3-1 | TGTGCCAGCAGCCAAGGAGGGAACACCGGGGAGCTGTTTTTT | CASSQGGNTGELFF
NA | TRBJ2-6 | many | TRBV6-1 | TGTGCCAGCAGTGAGAAATACTCTGGGGCCAACGTCCTGACTTTC | CASSEKYSGANVLTF
NA | TRBJ1-2 | NA | TRBV6-1 | TGTGCCAGCAGTGAAGAAGCTAACTATGGCTACACCTTC | CASSEEANYGYTF
TRBD2 | TRBJ2-7 | few | TRBV4-3 | TGCGCCAGCAGCCAACAGCTAGGCAGCGGGGGGATGAACGAGCAGTACTTC | CASSQQLGSGGMNEQYF
NA | TRBJ2-2 | NA | TRBV5-1 | TGCGCCAGCAGCTTTATGACAACGAACACCGGGGAGCTGTTTTTT | CASSFMTTNTGELFF
NA | TRBJ2-7 | NA | TRBV25-1 | TGTGCCAGCAGTGAATCTACCTACGAGCAGTACTTC | CASSESTYEQYF
NA | TRBJ1-6 | NA | TRBV4-2 | TGTGCCAGCAGCCAAGATCTGGCAGGGGAAACACCCCTCCACTTT | CASSQDLAGETPLHF
NA | TRBJ2-3 | NA | TRBV19 | TGTGCCACCGGGTCGAGAGATACGCAGTATTTT | CATGSRDTQYF
NA | TRBJ2-4 | NA | TRBV23-1 | TGCGCCAGCAGTCAATCAGGCGGGAAAAACATTCAGTACTTC | CASSQSGGKNIQYF
NA | TRBJ2-1 | many | TRBV7-3 | TGTGCCAGCAGCTTAGCCGGGTCCACCGGGAATGAGCAGTTCTTC | CASSLAGSTGNEQFF
NA | TRBJ2-6 | NA | TRBV28 | TGTGCCAGCAGGGTCCCTGGGGCCAACGTCCTGACTTTC | CASRVPGANVLTF
NA | TRBJ2-7 | few | TRBV4-1 | TGCGCCAGCAGCCGAGGAGGGCCGACCTACGAGCAGTACTTC | CASSRGGPTYEQYF
NA | TRBJ1-4 | few | TRBV2 | TGTGCCAGCACCGCCCTGGGTTCTGAAAAACTGTTTTTT | CASTALGSEKLFF
TRBD1 | TRBJ2-1 | NA | TRBV6-4 | TGTGCCAGCAGCGCCGGACAGGGGTTGGTACAGTTCTTC | CASSAGQGLVQFF
NA | TRBJ1-5 | NA | TRBV7-8 | TGTGCCAGCAGCCCGAGACGGCAGGCCGCTAGCAATCAGCCCCAGCATTTT | CASSPRRQAASNQPQHF
NA | TRBJ2-4 | many | TRBV25-1 | TGTGCCAGCAGTGAGCCAGGGAGGCAAAACATTCAGTACTTC | CASSEPGRQNIQYF
NA | TRBJ2-2 | NA | TRBV12-3/TRBV12-4 | TGTGCCAGCAGTTTCTGGGCCTCCTCGGCGGAGCTGTTTTTT | CASSFWASSAELFF
NA | TRBJ1-1 | NA | TRBV5-1 | TGCGCCAGCAGCCAACCGGGTTTCGATGAAGCTTTCTTT | CASSQPGFDEAFF
TRBD2 | TRBJ2-5 | NA | TRBV2 | TGTGCCAGCGCCCCCCCGGGGGGGCGGGAGACCCAGTACTTC | CASAPPGGRETQYF
NA | TRBJ1-5 | NA | TRBV18 | TGTGCCAGCTCACCAGAAAGCAGGGACCAGCCCCAGCATTTT | CASSPESRDQPQHF
NA | TRBJ1-4 | few | TRBV4-1 | TGCGCCAGCAGCCTGGAGGGGTCGTATGAAAAACTGTTTTTT | CASSLEGSYEKLFF
TRBD1 | TRBJ1-1 | many | TRBV7-2 | TGTGCCAGCAGCGGGACAGGGAGAACGGCTTTCTTT | CASSGTGRTAFF
TRBD2 | TRBJ2-1 | few | TRBV20-1 | TGCAGTGCTAGACCCCCTGGACTAGCGGGGGAGCAGTTCTTC | CSARPPGLAGEQFF
NA | TRBJ1-5 | NA | TRBV9 | TGTGCCAGCAGCAAGGGGGAAACCAATCAGCCCCAGCATTTT | CASSKGETNQPQHF
NA | TRBJ2-6 | NA | TRBV5-4 | TGTGCCAGCAGCTTGGCCTCCACCTCTGGGGCCAACGTCCTGACTTTC | CASSLASTSGANVLTF
TRBD1 | TRBJ1-1 | few | TRBV6-5 | TGTGCCAGCAGAGAACAGGGGGCTAACACTGAAGCTTTCTTT | CASREQGANTEAFF
NA | TRBJ2-1 | many | TRBV12-3/TRBV12-4 | TGTGCCAGCAGTTTATTCGAAAATGAGCAGTTCTTC | CASSLFENEQFF
NA | TRBJ1-2 | few | TRBV20-1 | TGCAGTGCAGCCCGCGGGGGATACGGCTATGGCTACACCTTC | CSAARGGYGYGYTF
NA | TRBJ2-3 | NA | TRBV19 | TGTGCCAGCCAACCCCGACAGGCAACAGATACGCAGTATTTT | CASQPRQATDTQYF
NA | TRBJ1-1 | NA | TRBV12-3/TRBV12-4 | TGTGCCAGCAGTTTAGTCCAGGGAAACACTGAAGCTTTCTTT | CASSLVQGNTEAFF
NA | TRBJ1-5 | NA | TRBV7-2 | TGTGCCAGCAGCTCACACAGGGATCAGCCCCAGCATTTT | CASSSHRDQPQHF
TRBD1 | TRBJ2-3 | NA | TRBV6-2/TRBV6-3 | TGTGCCAGCAGTTACGGGGGCAGGGGGAGCACAGATACGCAGTATTTT | CASSYGGRGSTDTQYF
NA | TRBJ2-3 | few | TRBV6-6 | TGTGCCAGCACGTTTAAGGGAGATACGCAGTATTTT | CASTFKGDTQYF
NA | TRBJ2-1 | NA | TRBV7-3 | TGTGCCAGCAGCTTAGGAGCTGGTGAGCAGTTCTTC | CASSLGAGEQFF
TRBD2 | TRBJ2-1 | many | TRBV7-3 | TGTGCCAGCAGCTCGGCCCATCTAGCGGGGGGGTACAATGAGCAGTTCTTC | CASSSAHLAGGYNEQFF
TRBD1 | TRBJ1-2 | many | TRBV20-1 | TGCAGTGCTCGGTACGGACAGGCCTATGGCTACACCTTT | CSARYGQAYGYTF